This TCR beta chain appears in the sequencing data of a study of beta chain features in type 1 diabetes. Findings and limits, study-wide: Shortening that was moderate but significant affected the TCRB CDR3s of Type 1 diabetes patients in all four CD4+ subsets.

With regard to this clone: Its antigen is unknown.

The authors reverse transcribed all of the isolated RNA, so sequencing captured expressed TCRB transcripts. Assay: immunoSEQ multiplex PCR; the TCRdb copy retains only in-frame clones and omits some. The table has almost 350,000 clones, roughly 9% seen once. V was clipped by 4 bases and J by 2 bases, with 11 bases between them. Germline-derived CDR1 and CDR2 are LGHNA and YSLEER. The CDR3 spans 15 residues. The TCR originated in a man younger than 45 with type 1 diabetes. Sequencing used central memory CD4+ T cells from blood. The V and J genes are TRBV4-3 and TRBJ1-4; TRBD1 might be the D (6 bases). CDR3 in DNA: TGCGCCAGCAGCCTCGGGGGGGGCACTAATGAAAAACTGTTTTTT. Translating it yields CASSLGGGTNEKLFF.